This T cell receptor (beta chain) stems from a study of cytomegalovirus exposure and HLA in healthy donors (dated by TCRdb to 2016 to 2017). Broadly, across the study: A later analysis indicated that the roughly 130 validation repertoires were generated on the platform also employed for the approximately 700 repertoires of the first cohort. The aim of the study was to test whether cataloging public T cell receptors could identify signatures of past pathogen exposure. Besides the first cohort of hundreds of subjects, a separate validation cohort made up of roughly 130 different subjects was used. High-throughput TCR immunosequencing, statistical association of individual TCRs with disease status, and machine learning were combined to predict cytomegalovirus infection status.

General findings and caveats noted by the study authors: The validation cohort had no HLA typing available for a later analysis, so co-occurrence within that cohort was assessed over all 130 or so repertoires. In vitro tests confirmed that a few of the cytomegalovirus-associated TCR beta chains recognize cytomegalovirus antigens. Of the cluster scores, roughly 95% were above 0 in a later analysis, which found that TCRs clustered in the first cohort also tended to co-occur in the 90 to 150 validation repertoires. The authors suggested that the approach could potentially be extended to other disease states and immunological phenotypes. In the study, about 150 TCR beta chains were listed as associated with cytomegalovirus. The classifier was reported to diagnose cytomegalovirus status with high specificity and sensitivity in both the original and validation cohorts. While some public TCRs were present in many individuals, most TCR sequences turned up only very rarely across donors.

V drops 3 bases and J drops 8 bases, leaving 10 bases in between. The germline V gene provides CDR1 SGHAT and CDR2 FQNNGV. The CDR3 contains 13 residues, cysteine and phenylalanine counted. The only DNA kept is the CDR3, 39 bases in frame from the first base. This clone was detected once. It lacks a known antigen. The sample holds no much larger clone one base away, and base qualities are not on file. Other DNA sequences in the same sample also yield this CDR3. To prepare the library, the immunoSEQ multiplex PCR assay was applied. The published analysis was carried out like this. A statistical classification framework was built for diagnosing cytomegalovirus status from the catalog of TCR beta chain sequences. TCRdb carries this immuneACCESS record with in-frame sequences only. Its versions omit some clonotypes, under half of them owing to an unresolved V gene in the studies checked, with the rest unexplained. Clone size and the V and J calls come from that table; the DNA yielded D and trimming. This sample lists 200,000 to 250,000 clones; around four fifths were detected once. The ten largest account for around 5.4% of the sample.

Separate from the roughly 700-subject first cohort, the validation cohort of roughly 110 subjects was the group to which the donors belonged. The material sequenced was PBMCs. This chain joins TRBV11-2 to TRBJ1-4; TRBD1 is a possible D gene, resting on 5 matching bases. This sequence was found in a woman aged 18 to 35 in good health and CMV-seronegative. CDR3 loop: CASSLGGTEKLFF. The DNA is as follows: TGTGCCAGCAGCTTGGGGGGGACCGAAAAACTGTTTTTT.